This T cell receptor beta chain came from a study of blood T cell repertoires in COVID-19. TCRdb's table, derived via immunoSEQ multiplex PCR, lists solely in-frame clones and lacks some. The table lists 77,000 or so clones, roughly 90% of them singletons. From germline, CDR1 is KGHSH and CDR2 LQKENI. V was clipped by 4 bases and J by 3 bases, with 17 bases between them. The CDR3 totals 16 residues. Input material: peripheral blood. The rearrangement uses TRBV18 and TRBJ2-3, with TRBD1 as a possible D gene (6 bases). The receptor was derived from a man aged 50-59 years with active COVID-19. CDR3 region: CASSQDRDIATDTQYF. The CDR3 DNA sequence: TGTGCCAGCTCACAAGACCGGGACATCGCGACAGATACGCAGTATTTT.